The T cell receptor (beta chain) described here comes from a study of Tregs in tolerant kidney transplant recipients. About the research overall: Mixed chimerism was transient after nonmyeloablative marrow transplants from related graft donors.

The V gene end was trimmed by 1 base and the J gene end by 6 bases; junction bases not matched to a gene: 1. This CDR3 spans 13 amino acids. From germline, CDR1 is MGHRA and CDR2 YSYEKL. Sequencing was performed with immunoSEQ multiplex PCR; in TCRdb, only in-frame clones are kept and a portion is missing. Altogether 98,000 or so clones are present, 90% being singletons, with the ten largest covering just under 0.35%. The sample consisted of CD4+ T cells from blood, taken before the transplant. The sequence derives from a human donor who received a combined kidney and bone marrow transplant. The gene calls are TRBV4-1 and TRBJ2-3, with TRBD1 identical over 7 bases. CDR3 sequence: CASSQGRGDTQYF. The CDR3 nucleotides are TGCGCCAGCAGCCAAGGCAGGGGGGATACGCAGTATTTT.